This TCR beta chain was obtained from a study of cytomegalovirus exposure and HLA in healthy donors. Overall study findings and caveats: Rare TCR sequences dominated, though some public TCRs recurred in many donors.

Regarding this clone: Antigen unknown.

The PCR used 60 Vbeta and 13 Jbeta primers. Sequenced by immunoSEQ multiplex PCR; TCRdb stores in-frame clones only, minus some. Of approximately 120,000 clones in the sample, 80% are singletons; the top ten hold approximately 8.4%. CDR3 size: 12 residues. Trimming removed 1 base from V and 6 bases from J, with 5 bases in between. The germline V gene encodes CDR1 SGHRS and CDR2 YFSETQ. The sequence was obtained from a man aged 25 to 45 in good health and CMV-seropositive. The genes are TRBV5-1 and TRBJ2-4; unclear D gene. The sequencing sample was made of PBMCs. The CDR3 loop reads CASSLPGNIQYF. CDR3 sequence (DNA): TGCGCCAGCAGCTTGCCGGGAAACATTCAGTACTTC.